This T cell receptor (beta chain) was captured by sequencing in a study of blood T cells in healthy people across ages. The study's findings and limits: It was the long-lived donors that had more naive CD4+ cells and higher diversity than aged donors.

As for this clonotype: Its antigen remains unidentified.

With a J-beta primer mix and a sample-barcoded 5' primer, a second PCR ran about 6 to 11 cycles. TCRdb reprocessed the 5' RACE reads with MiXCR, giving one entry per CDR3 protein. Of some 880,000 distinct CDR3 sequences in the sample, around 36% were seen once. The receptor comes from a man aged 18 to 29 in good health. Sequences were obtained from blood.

CDR3 bases: TGTGCCAGCAGTAGATCACGGGGAGACATTCAGTACTTC. Amino acid sequence: CASSRSRGDIQYF. The chain has TRBV5-6 and TRBJ2-4; perhaps TRBD2 as D (5 bases). The germline CDR1 and CDR2 sequences are SGHDT and YYEEEE. V shed 5 bases and J shed 8 bases, with 14 bases lying between them. The CDR3 consists of 13 residues. The whole variable domain, remainder taken from reference TRBV5-6 and TRBJ2-4, is DAGVTQSPTHLIKTRGQQVTLRCSPKSGHDTVSWYQQALGQGPQFIFQYYEEEERQRGNFPDRFSGHQFPNYSSELNVNALLLGDSALYLCASSRSRGDIQYFGAGTRLSVL.